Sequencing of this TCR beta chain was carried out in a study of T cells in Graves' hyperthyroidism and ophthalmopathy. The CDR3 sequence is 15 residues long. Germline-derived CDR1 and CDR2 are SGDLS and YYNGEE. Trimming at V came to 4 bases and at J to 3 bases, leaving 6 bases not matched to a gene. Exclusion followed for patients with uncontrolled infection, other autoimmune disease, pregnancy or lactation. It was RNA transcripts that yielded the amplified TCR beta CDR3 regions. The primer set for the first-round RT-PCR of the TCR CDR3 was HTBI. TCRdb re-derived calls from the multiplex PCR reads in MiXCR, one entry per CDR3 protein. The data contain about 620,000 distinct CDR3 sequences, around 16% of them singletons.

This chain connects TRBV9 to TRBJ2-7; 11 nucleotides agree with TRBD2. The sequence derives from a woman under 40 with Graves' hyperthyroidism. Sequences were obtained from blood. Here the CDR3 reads CASSNRTSGRYEQYF. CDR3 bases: TGTGCCAGCAGCAACCGGACTAGCGGGCGCTACGAGCAGTACTTC.